This TCR beta chain originates from a study of shared clonotypes between healthy human individuals. Findings and caveats of the study: Non-shared clonotypes showed lower generation probabilities than clonotypes common to all four donors. Memory subsets had estimated richness that was generally smaller than that of naive subsets. Sampling used blood alone; tissue repertoires probably differ.

For this clone: Its target is not known.

The length of the CDR3 is 15 residues. Germline assignment: CDR1 LNHNV and CDR2 YYDKDF (reference sequence). V was cut by 0 bases and J by 8 bases, with 13 bases left in between. Assay used: immunoSEQ multiplex PCR; TCRdb lists only in-frame clones, some missing. This sample yields fewer than 1.6 million clones, of which roughly 98.5% are seen a single time; roughly 0.35% belongs to the top ten. Input material: naive CD4+ T cells sorted from blood. Documented subset: CD45RA+ positively selected. The J gene is TRBJ1-4, the V gene TRBV15; a weak D match, TRBD1 (5 bases). This receptor was identified in a man aged 25 to 45 in good health. The CDR3 here is CATSREATVREKLFF. Here the CDR3 DNA reads TGTGCCACCAGCAGAGAGGCGACAGTCAGGGAAAAACTGTTTTTT.